This TCR beta chain originates from a study of T cells in Graves' hyperthyroidism and ophthalmopathy. Study at large: Any treatment followed the collection of peripheral blood at initial diagnosis.

Study-wide results and limits: Model predictions of ophthalmopathy came a median around 6.5 months before onset.

The source material, RNA transcripts, was used to amplify TCR beta CDR3 regions. TCR CDR3 regions were first amplified by RT-PCR with HTBI primers. Each CDR3 protein gets one entry after TCRdb re-called the multiplex PCR reads with MiXCR. This table has around 520,000 distinct CDR3 sequences, under 15% appearing once. This clonotype was detected only a few times. Its target is not known. The authors deemed Graves' hyperthyroidism stable absent ophthalmopathy progression within 18 months. PBMCs came from 10 ml fresh peripheral blood. The sequence came from a woman aged 18 to 35 with Graves' hyperthyroidism. Sequencing input: blood.

CDR3 nucleotides: TGCAGTGCTACAGGGGGCGGAAGGTATCAGCCCCAGCATTTT. This encodes CSATGGGRYQPQHF. V usage is TRBV20-1 and J usage is TRBJ1-5; 8 bases agree with TRBD1. Germline V lookup: CDR1 DFQATT, CDR2 SNEGSKA (reference sequence). V gave up 4 bases and J gave up 5 bases; unmatched junction bases: 7. This CDR3 spans 14 amino acids.